These T cell receptor beta chains were read from a single sample in a study of vaccination and CD4 T cells after COVID-19. TCRdb analysed the PCR reads with MiXCR anew, one entry per CDR3 protein. The table has some 11,000 distinct CDR3 sequences, 40% to 50% seen once. These receptors' targets are unknown. Material for sequencing was cultured CD4+ T cells from blood. The receptors stem from a human donor with COVID-19. The CDR3 runs from the conserved cysteine through the conserved F or W. A D gene is named only where the DNA matches it firmly. Some rows have no size entry. The others give once, few or many, or a class for an expanded clone.

clone_size d_call j_call cdr3_length v_call cdr3_aa cdr3_nt
few - TRBJ2-7 13 TRBV6-2/TRBV6-3 CASSYAGSYEQYF TGTGCCAGCAGTTACGCAGGGTCCTACGAGCAGTACTTC
few - TRBJ2-1 14 TRBV2 CASAPPLSGPEQFF TGTGCCAGCGCTCCCCCTTTAAGCGGACCGGAGCAGTTCTTC
- - TRBJ2-3 14 TRBV24-1 CATARDISTDTQYF TGTGCCACCGCGCGGGACATCAGCACAGATACGCAGTATTTT
- - TRBJ1-5 17 TRBV6-5 CASSYSSGPGNNQPQHF TGTGCCAGCAGTTACTCAAGTGGGCCGGGGAACAATCAGCCCCAGCATTTT
- TRBD2 TRBJ2-5 17 TRBV7-2 CASSLVVAGAGGETQYF TGTGCCAGCAGCTTAGTGGTGGCGGGGGCGGGAGGAGAGACCCAGTACTTC
few - TRBJ1-2 12 TRBV6-5 CASSSSWTFYTF TGTGCCAGCAGTTCCTCCTGGACCTTTTACACCTTC
few TRBD1 TRBJ1-4 16 TRBV7-8 CASSLGRGSESEKLFF TGTGCCAGCAGCTTAGGCAGGGGGTCTGAAAGTGAAAAACTGTTTTTT
- TRBD1 TRBJ2-4 14 TRBV6-1 CASSQDRRLNIQYF TGTGCCAGCAGTCAGGACAGGCGGTTAAACATTCAGTACTTC
- - TRBJ1-2 19 TRBV12-3/TRBV12-4 CASSLVPVAATLANYGYTF TGTGCCAGCAGTTTAGTCCCCGTCGCAGCGACACTTGCTAACTATGGCTACACCTTC
few TRBD1 TRBJ1-6 13 TRBV6-2/TRBV6-3 CASLFGQGGTLHF TGTGCCAGCCTCTTCGGGCAGGGGGGAACCCTCCACTTT
- - TRBJ1-6 14 TRBV7-9 CASSLLGASSPLHF TGTGCCAGCAGCTTACTAGGGGCGAGTTCACCCCTCCACTTT
few - TRBJ2-3 15 TRBV6-5 CASSYPRGRLDTQYF TGTGCCAGCAGTTACCCCCGGGGGAGGTTAGATACGCAGTATTTT
- - TRBJ1-4 14 TRBV20-1 CSANWRGEGEKLFF TGCAGTGCTAACTGGAGGGGGGAGGGTGAAAAACTGTTTTTT
- - TRBJ1-1 14 TRBV5-1 CASSLNPENTEAFF TGCGCCAGCAGCTTGAACCCAGAGAACACTGAAGCTTTCTTT
once - TRBJ1-1 14 TRBV11-1 CASSPTGPQAEAFF TGTGCCAGCAGCCCCACTGGCCCACAGGCGGAAGCTTTCTTT
- - TRBJ1-2 11 TRBV28 CASRSNYGYTF TGTGCCAGCCGATCTAACTATGGCTACACCTTC
- TRBD2 TRBJ2-1 16 TRBV5-1 CASSLVLAGGYNEQFF TGCGCCAGCAGCTTGGTCCTAGCGGGGGGGTACAATGAGCAGTTCTTC
- TRBD1 TRBJ1-2 17 TRBV19 CASSRRQGVKANYGYTF TGTGCCAGTAGTCGGCGACAGGGGGTCAAAGCTAACTATGGCTACACCTTC
- - TRBJ1-1 15 TRBV5-1 CASSLTGPRYTEAFF TGCGCCAGCAGCTTGACAGGGCCTCGGTACACTGAAGCTTTCTTT
- - TRBJ1-1 14 TRBV11-3 CASSLTQGSTEAFF TGTGCCAGCAGCCTCACCCAGGGAAGCACTGAAGCTTTCTTT
- - TRBJ1-3 18 TRBV7-8 CASRPTSGGVGSGNTIYF TGTGCCAGCAGACCAACTTCCGGGGGCGTAGGCTCTGGAAACACCATATATTTT
- - TRBJ1-2 11 TRBV21-1 CASMRREGYTF TGTGCCAGCATGCGGCGGGAAGGCTACACCTTC
- - TRBJ1-2 12 TRBV2 CASSDRASGYTF TGTGCCAGCAGTGACCGGGCGTCTGGCTACACCTTC
- - TRBJ2-3 15 TRBV15 CATKDLAGGTDTQYF TGTGCCACCAAGGATTTAGCAGGTGGGACAGATACGCAGTATTTT
few - TRBJ1-5 14 TRBV7-2 CASSLGREDQPQHF TGTGCCAGCAGCTTAGGCAGGGAGGATCAGCCCCAGCATTTT
- - TRBJ1-5 13 TRBV7-2 CASSLWINQPQHF TGTGCCAGCAGCTTATGGATAAATCAGCCCCAGCATTTT
- TRBD1 TRBJ1-4 16 TRBV12-3/TRBV12-4 CASSTLRTGLNEKLFF TGTGCCAGCAGTACCCTCCGGACAGGACTTAATGAAAAACTGTTTTTT
few TRBD2 TRBJ2-3 15 TRBV2 CASSNGGENTDTQYF TGTGCCAGCAGCAATGGGGGGGAGAACACAGATACGCAGTATTTT
- TRBD1 TRBJ2-7 16 TRBV27 CASSLADRGPLSEQYF TGTGCCAGCAGTTTAGCCGACAGGGGTCCCCTTTCCGAGCAGTACTTC
few TRBD1 TRBJ2-3 14 TRBV7-2 CASSVTGGTDTQYF TGTGCCAGCAGCGTAACAGGGGGCACAGATACGCAGTATTTT
- - TRBJ2-7 12 TRBV6-1 CASTTTVYEQYF TGTGCCAGCACCACGACAGTCTACGAGCAGTACTTC
- - TRBJ2-7 15 TRBV20-1 CSASSSVRQPYEQYF TGCAGTGCTAGTTCTAGTGTCCGACAGCCATACGAGCAGTACTTC
few - TRBJ1-2 12 TRBV27 CASKGQNYGYTF TGTGCCAGCAAGGGGCAGAACTATGGCTACACCTTC
once TRBD2 TRBJ2-5 17 TRBV9 CASSYAVAGGGRETQYF TGTGCCAGCAGCTACGCTGTGGCGGGGGGAGGCAGGGAGACCCAGTACTTC
- TRBD2 TRBJ2-1 17 TRBV7-9 CASSLGALAGVYNEQFF TGTGCCAGCAGCTTAGGTGCTCTAGCGGGGGTCTACAATGAGCAGTTCTTC
- TRBD2 TRBJ2-2 16 TRBV15 CATSRGDGGATGELFF TGTGCCACCAGCAGAGGCGACGGGGGGGCCACCGGGGAGCTGTTTTTT
- TRBD2 TRBJ2-2 16 TRBV27 CASSLSLAGVTGELFF TGTGCCAGCAGTTTGAGCCTAGCGGGGGTCACCGGGGAGCTGTTTTTT
- - TRBJ1-2 14 TRBV30 CAWSVLPGRYGYTF TGTGCCTGGAGTGTACTTCCCGGGCGCTATGGCTACACCTTC
- TRBD1 TRBJ1-2 13 TRBV6-1 CASSLTGAYGYTF TGTGCCAGCAGTCTGACAGGGGCCTATGGCTACACCTTC
few TRBD1 TRBJ1-3 16 TRBV24-1 CATSDHRTGAGNTIYF TGTGCCACCAGTGATCACCGGACAGGGGCTGGAAACACCATATATTTT
few TRBD1 TRBJ1-1 14 TRBV7-2 CASSRGQMNTEAFF TGTGCCAGCAGCCGGGGACAGATGAACACTGAAGCTTTCTTT
few TRBD1 TRBJ1-1 13 TRBV19 CASSYDRGSEAFF TGTGCCAGTAGTTATGACAGGGGGTCTGAAGCTTTCTTT
- - TRBJ2-3 14 TRBV14 CASSQAAGTYTQYF TGTGCCAGCAGCCAAGCTGCGGGCACATATACGCAGTATTTT
- TRBD2 TRBJ2-3 17 TRBV4-2 CASSQGAGTSGTDTQYF TGTGCCAGCAGCCAAGGGGCCGGGACTAGCGGTACAGATACGCAGTATTTT
- TRBD1 TRBJ1-5 17 TRBV6-1 CASRTETGTGGNQPQHF TGTGCCAGCAGGACCGAAACTGGGACAGGGGGTAATCAGCCCCAGCATTTT
- TRBD1 TRBJ2-5 15 TRBV25-1 CASSDPGQIQETQYF TGTGCCAGCAGTGACCCGGGACAGATCCAAGAGACCCAGTACTTC
- - TRBJ1-1 14 TRBV20-1 CSARGGRINAEAFF TGCAGTGCCAGAGGTGGGCGGATTAATGCTGAAGCTTTCTTT
- TRBD2 TRBJ2-6 18 TRBV28 CASTQTSGGASGANVLTF TGTGCCAGCACCCAGACTAGCGGGGGGGCCTCTGGGGCCAACGTCCTGACTTTC
- TRBD1 TRBJ1-2 15 TRBV6-1 CASREEGQGIRGYTF TGTGCCAGCAGGGAGGAGGGACAGGGAATTCGTGGCTACACCTTC
once - TRBJ2-5 15 TRBV5-1 CASSSPTGVQGAQYF TGCGCCAGCAGCTCGCCCACAGGCGTCCAGGGTGCCCAGTACTTC
- - TRBJ2-7 16 TRBV6-1 CASRPSGPGVPYEQYF TGTGCCAGCCGCCCAAGCGGGCCAGGGGTGCCCTACGAGCAGTACTTC
- - TRBJ2-5 14 TRBV6-5 CASSYMAKGETQYF TGTGCCAGCAGTTATATGGCTAAAGGGGAGACCCAGTACTTC
- - TRBJ2-2 16 TRBV7-2 CASSSEGPPNTGELFF TGTGCCAGCAGCTCCGAGGGGCCTCCGAACACCGGGGAGCTGTTTTTT
- TRBD1 TRBJ2-7 14 TRBV2 CASIWDRASYEQYF TGTGCCAGCATTTGGGACAGGGCCTCCTACGAGCAGTACTTC